This T cell receptor (beta chain) was observed in a study of cytomegalovirus exposure and HLA in healthy donors. General observations from the study: An analysis that was carried out later associated 15,000 to 20,000 TCR beta sequences with HLA alleles at 0.05 false discovery rate. Some TCR beta chains (around 180 of them) were listed as cytomegalovirus-associated. Excluded: some indistinguishable V segments such as TRBV6-2 and TRBV6-3. Later analysis suggested most CMV-associated TCR beta chains were HLA-restricted.

Worth noting for this clone: Its antigen is undetermined.

13 Jbeta primers and 60 Vbeta primers were used for the PCR. The table came from immunoSEQ multiplex PCR; TCRdb's copy has only in-frame clones and leaves some out. The sample lists about 170,000 clones, approximately 80% occurring once. V lost 1 base and J lost 4, with 17 bases in between. Germline loops: CDR1 SGHDN, CDR2 FVKESK. The CDR3 runs 17 residues. The sequence was collected from a female donor in good health and CMV-seronegative. Material for sequencing was PBMCs. The chain has TRBV14 and TRBJ2-1; D is perhaps TRBD2 (5 bases). The CDR3 sequence: CASSQGGQDEFYNEQFF. In DNA, the CDR3 is TGTGCCAGCAGCCAAGGAGGGCAGGACGAATTTTACAATGAGCAGTTCTTC.